The clone carrying this TCR beta chain was counted ten times or more. Its antigen is not identified. Per the germline V gene, CDR1 is DFQATT and CDR2 is SNEGSKA (reference sequence). V lost 0 bases to trimming and J lost 7 bases; unmatched junction nucleotides: 3. This CDR3 region has 14 residues. This specimen belongs to a study of T-cell reconstitution after alpha-beta-depleted transplantation in children. Study observations and caveats: A year had passed since transplant, and T-cell counts and diversity by then came mostly from newly produced T cells. Reportedly, only several hundred clones from non-depleted graft cells drove alpha-beta T-cell counts at about two months.

The TCRbeta library was prepared with unique molecular identifiers. Using its own MiXCR run on the PCR reads, TCRdb lists one record per CDR3 protein. The sample holds approximately 150,000 distinct CDR3 sequences, around 10% seen once. This sequence joins TRBV20-1 and TRBJ2-1; 10 bases agree with TRBD2. The specimen was PBMCs, mostly from graft donor cells, collected 180 days after TCRalphabeta/CD19-depleted stem cell transplant. This TCR came from a female patient aged 2-9 years who had a stem cell transplant for congenital amegakaryocytic thrombocytopenia, so the T cells may come from the graft donor. The CDR3 coding sequence is TGCAGTGCTAGAGAGCCTAGCGGGGGTAATGAGCAGTTCTTC. Protein: CSAREPSGGNEQFF.